This TCR beta chain was recorded in a study of OX40 agonist ivuxolimab in advanced cancers. As for the study in general: Partial responses were achieved by three patients, one with hepatocellular carcinoma and two with cutaneous melanoma.

Clones were sequenced by immunoSEQ multiplex PCR, and TCRdb holds only the in-frame ones, with some missing. The sample holds 90,000 to 100,000 clones, 90% seen once. This clone was recorded only once. No antigen is known for it. Germline loops: CDR1 WSHSY, CDR2 SAAADI. The V end was cut by 8 bases, the J end by 4 bases, with 14 bases between. This CDR3 region has 13 residues. Study outcomes and limitations: Relatively little clonal expansion, among the lowest observed, appeared in partial responders at 0.1-3.0 mg/kg.

V is TRBV10-2 and J is TRBJ1-2, with D hard to call. This clonotype was obtained from an adult with an advanced solid tumor such as melanoma, head and neck, liver or kidney cancer. Specimen: CD4+ or CD8+ T cells sorted from blood, collected in a trial of the OX40 agonist ivuxolimab. DNA for the CDR3: TGCGCCAGCGCAGGCGGTCGTACCTATGGCTACACCTTC. Translated, it gives CASAGGRTYGYTF.